The rows below give T cell receptor beta chains drawn from one sample of a study of T cell repertoires in cytomegalovirus infection. MiXCR, applied by TCRdb to the reads, yields one record per CDR3 protein. Of 310,000 or so distinct CDR3 sequences listed, more than 20% are singletons. Source material: PBMCs. These receptors all come from a human donor in good health (CMV status not recorded). Some clones in this sample may be carry-over from other donors' samples. The CDR3 runs from the conserved cysteine through the conserved F or W. A D gene is named only where the DNA matches it firmly. The listing skips clone size in some rows; elsewhere it reads once, few, many or a size class.

v_call: TRBV7-3; d_call: .; clone_size: .; j_call: TRBJ2-1; cdr3_aa: CASSPGTTSHEQFF; cdr3_nt: TGTGCCAGCAGCCCCGGGACAACTAGCCATGAGCAGTTCTTC
v_call: TRBV11-2; d_call: .; clone_size: .; j_call: TRBJ2-5; cdr3_aa: CASSLTRGSETQYF; cdr3_nt: TGTGCCAGCAGCTTAACAAGGGGCTCAGAGACCCAGTACTTC
v_call: TRBV5-4; d_call: TRBD2; clone_size: few; j_call: TRBJ2-2; cdr3_aa: CASRTTSGRGTGELFF; cdr3_nt: TGTGCCAGCAGGACGACGAGCGGGAGGGGGACCGGGGAGCTGTTTTTT
v_call: TRBV7-2; d_call: .; clone_size: many; j_call: TRBJ1-3; cdr3_aa: CASSLERDASGNTIYF; cdr3_nt: TGTGCCAGCAGCTTAGAAAGGGATGCCTCTGGAAACACCATATATTTT
v_call: TRBV18; d_call: .; clone_size: .; j_call: TRBJ2-1; cdr3_aa: CASSPTDLRSNEQFF; cdr3_nt: TGTGCCAGCTCACCGACCGATCTCCGATCCAATGAGCAGTTCTTC
v_call: TRBV7-2; d_call: .; clone_size: few; j_call: TRBJ2-7; cdr3_aa: CASSLNQGRDEQYF; cdr3_nt: TGTGCCAGCAGCTTAAACCAGGGGAGGGACGAGCAGTACTTC
v_call: TRBV20-1; d_call: .; clone_size: few; j_call: TRBJ2-7; cdr3_aa: CSATGYEQYF; cdr3_nt: TGCAGTGCTACCGGCTACGAGCAGTACTTC
v_call: TRBV20-1; d_call: .; clone_size: .; j_call: TRBJ1-6; cdr3_aa: CSVGVGFSNSPLHF; cdr3_nt: TGCAGTGTCGGCGTGGGGTTTTCTAATTCACCCCTCCACTTT
v_call: TRBV20-1; d_call: .; clone_size: .; j_call: TRBJ2-5; cdr3_aa: CSARERTTQETQYF; cdr3_nt: TGCAGTGCTAGAGAAAGGACAACTCAAGAGACCCAGTACTTC
v_call: TRBV7-4; d_call: .; clone_size: .; j_call: TRBJ2-3; cdr3_aa: CASSFEVDTQYF; cdr3_nt: TGTGCCAGCAGCTTCGAAGTAGATACGCAGTATTTT
v_call: TRBV6-5; d_call: .; clone_size: few; j_call: TRBJ2-3; cdr3_aa: CASRQTWGPDTQYF; cdr3_nt: TGTGCCAGCAGACAAACCTGGGGCCCCGATACGCAGTATTTT
v_call: TRBV28; d_call: .; clone_size: .; j_call: TRBJ1-2; cdr3_aa: CASSFRSRNYGYTF; cdr3_nt: TGTGCCAGCAGTTTTCGTTCCAGAAACTATGGCTACACCTTC
v_call: TRBV7-8; d_call: TRBD1; clone_size: few; j_call: TRBJ1-5; cdr3_aa: CASSPQGALSNQPQHF; cdr3_nt: TGTGCCAGCAGCCCCCAGGGGGCGTTGAGCAATCAGCCCCAGCATTTT
v_call: TRBV2; d_call: .; clone_size: few; j_call: TRBJ2-1; cdr3_aa: CASTGDGFSYNEQFF; cdr3_nt: TGTGCCAGCACCGGAGACGGGTTCTCCTACAATGAGCAGTTCTTC
v_call: TRBV7-6; d_call: .; clone_size: .; j_call: TRBJ1-1; cdr3_aa: CASSPKGGTEAFF; cdr3_nt: TGTGCCAGCAGCCCCAAAGGGGGGACTGAAGCTTTCTTT
v_call: TRBV28; d_call: .; clone_size: few; j_call: TRBJ2-7; cdr3_aa: CASGRESPPEQYF; cdr3_nt: TGTGCCAGCGGACGGGAGTCTCCCCCCGAGCAGTACTTC
v_call: TRBV20-1; d_call: TRBD2; clone_size: .; j_call: TRBJ2-2; cdr3_aa: CSANGLAGNTGELFF; cdr3_nt: TGCAGTGCTAATGGACTAGCGGGGAACACCGGGGAGCTGTTTTTT
v_call: TRBV28; d_call: .; clone_size: .; j_call: TRBJ2-5; cdr3_aa: CASSWREETQYF; cdr3_nt: TGTGCCAGCAGTTGGCGGGAAGAGACCCAGTACTTC
v_call: TRBV7-2; d_call: .; clone_size: many; j_call: TRBJ1-1; cdr3_aa: CASSEMRIEAFF; cdr3_nt: TGTGCCAGCAGCGAAATGCGGATTGAAGCTTTCTTT
v_call: TRBV7-2; d_call: TRBD2; clone_size: .; j_call: TRBJ2-7; cdr3_aa: CASSFELAGGHEQHF; cdr3_nt: TGTGCCAGCAGCTTCGAACTAGCGGGAGGGCACGAGCAGCACTTT
v_call: TRBV28; d_call: TRBD1; clone_size: few; j_call: TRBJ1-6; cdr3_aa: CASSPTGQAVYSPLHF; cdr3_nt: TGTGCCAGCAGTCCAACGGGACAGGCAGTATATTCACCCCTCCACTTT
v_call: TRBV27; d_call: .; clone_size: few; j_call: TRBJ2-7; cdr3_aa: CASSPRQGGEQYF; cdr3_nt: TGTGCCAGCAGTCCCCGCCAGGGAGGCGAGCAGTACTTC
v_call: TRBV11-2; d_call: .; clone_size: few; j_call: TRBJ1-5; cdr3_aa: CASIFWSIYSNQPQHF; cdr3_nt: TGTGCCAGCATCTTTTGGTCCATTTATAGCAATCAGCCCCAGCATTTT
v_call: TRBV28; d_call: .; clone_size: .; j_call: TRBJ1-5; cdr3_aa: CASSLPMKGVSNQPQHF; cdr3_nt: TGTGCCAGCTCTTTGCCCATGAAGGGTGTTAGCAATCAGCCCCAGCATTTT
v_call: TRBV25-1; d_call: .; clone_size: .; j_call: TRBJ2-4; cdr3_aa: CASSEVGVLGLRQYF; cdr3_nt: TGTGCCAGCAGTGAAGTAGGGGTTTTGGGGCTCCGTCAGTACTTC
v_call: TRBV12-3/TRBV12-4; d_call: .; clone_size: few; j_call: TRBJ2-2; cdr3_aa: CASSFRDRTGELFF; cdr3_nt: TGTGCCAGCAGTTTCCGGGATAGAACCGGGGAGCTGTTTTTT
v_call: TRBV3-1; d_call: .; clone_size: .; j_call: TRBJ2-3; cdr3_aa: CASSRRGPTDTQYF; cdr3_nt: TGTGCCAGCAGCCGACGGGGGCCCACAGATACGCAGTATTTT
v_call: TRBV12-3/TRBV12-4; d_call: TRBD1; clone_size: .; j_call: TRBJ1-5; cdr3_aa: CASSLAGTGAGQPQHF; cdr3_nt: TGTGCCAGCAGTTTAGCGGGAACAGGGGCCGGTCAGCCCCAGCATTTT
v_call: TRBV19; d_call: TRBD2; clone_size: .; j_call: TRBJ2-2; cdr3_aa: CASSTWGTSGANRELFF; cdr3_nt: TGTGCCAGTAGTACTTGGGGGACTAGCGGGGCCAACCGGGAGCTGTTTTTT
v_call: TRBV7-6; d_call: .; clone_size: many; j_call: TRBJ2-3; cdr3_aa: CASSPTSVQGGDTQYF; cdr3_nt: TGTGCCAGCAGCCCGACGAGCGTTCAAGGTGGAGATACGCAGTATTTT
v_call: TRBV7-2; d_call: TRBD2; clone_size: many; j_call: TRBJ2-3; cdr3_aa: CASSLASGSVVDTQYF; cdr3_nt: TGTGCCAGCAGCTTAGCCAGCGGGAGCGTAGTAGATACGCAGTATTTT
v_call: TRBV15; d_call: .; clone_size: many; j_call: TRBJ1-1; cdr3_aa: CATSRRVTGANTEAFF; cdr3_nt: TGTGCCACCAGCAGAAGGGTTACGGGGGCGAACACTGAAGCTTTCTTT
v_call: TRBV9; d_call: TRBD1; clone_size: few; j_call: TRBJ1-5; cdr3_aa: CASSSRTGYGQPQHF; cdr3_nt: TGTGCCAGCAGCTCCCGGACAGGGTACGGTCAGCCCCAGCATTTT
v_call: TRBV7-2; d_call: .; clone_size: many; j_call: TRBJ1-3; cdr3_aa: CASSLGNPASGNTIYF; cdr3_nt: TGTGCCAGCAGCTTAGGGAACCCGGCGTCTGGAAACACCATATATTTT
v_call: TRBV4-3; d_call: TRBD1; clone_size: few; j_call: TRBJ1-2; cdr3_aa: CASSQDTGQGTLIGYGYTF; cdr3_nt: TGCGCCAGCAGCCAAGATACAGGACAGGGAACGCTAATTGGATATGGCTACACCTTC
v_call: TRBV19; d_call: .; clone_size: .; j_call: TRBJ2-5; cdr3_aa: CASSIGAGALETQYF; cdr3_nt: TGTGCCAGTAGTATAGGGGCAGGGGCTCTGGAGACCCAGTACTTC
v_call: TRBV5-6; d_call: TRBD1; clone_size: .; j_call: TRBJ2-6; cdr3_aa: CASSQTGGAGGANVLTF; cdr3_nt: TGTGCCAGCAGCCAAACAGGGGGCGCAGGTGGGGCCAACGTCCTGACTTTC
v_call: TRBV11-2; d_call: .; clone_size: many; j_call: TRBJ2-1; cdr3_aa: CASSYRDTYNEQFF; cdr3_nt: TGTGCCAGCAGCTACCGGGACACCTACAATGAGCAGTTCTTC
v_call: TRBV7-2; d_call: .; clone_size: many; j_call: TRBJ1-1; cdr3_aa: CASSLGRNTEAFF; cdr3_nt: TGTGCCAGCAGCCTCGGTCGGAACACTGAAGCTTTCTTT
v_call: TRBV11-3; d_call: .; clone_size: .; j_call: TRBJ2-5; cdr3_aa: CASSSSGVAGWETQYF; cdr3_nt: TGTGCCAGCAGCTCTTCCGGGGTTGCGGGGTGGGAGACCCAGTACTTC
v_call: TRBV10-3; d_call: TRBD2; clone_size: .; j_call: TRBJ2-5; cdr3_aa: CATTASGSGETQYF; cdr3_nt: TGTGCCACTACTGCTAGCGGGAGTGGAGAGACCCAGTACTTC
v_call: TRBV24-1; d_call: TRBD1; clone_size: .; j_call: TRBJ2-5; cdr3_aa: CATSDFPTGGPQETQYF; cdr3_nt: TGTGCCACCAGTGATTTCCCGACAGGGGGTCCCCAAGAGACCCAGTACTTC
v_call: TRBV20-1; d_call: .; clone_size: .; j_call: TRBJ2-5; cdr3_aa: CSTDRGETQYF; cdr3_nt: TGCAGTACGGACCGGGGGGAGACCCAGTACTTC
v_call: TRBV28; d_call: .; clone_size: few; j_call: TRBJ1-5; cdr3_aa: CASSLPPWQPQHF; cdr3_nt: TGTGCCAGCAGTTTACCCCCTTGGCAGCCCCAGCATTTT
v_call: TRBV28; d_call: .; clone_size: few; j_call: TRBJ2-3; cdr3_aa: CASEGGAVDTQYF; cdr3_nt: TGTGCCAGCGAGGGGGGGGCGGTCGATACGCAGTATTTT
v_call: TRBV20-1; d_call: .; clone_size: .; j_call: TRBJ2-1; cdr3_aa: CSARDTLLNEQFF; cdr3_nt: TGCAGTGCTAGAGACACACTTCTCAATGAGCAGTTCTTC
v_call: TRBV5-3; d_call: .; clone_size: few; j_call: TRBJ1-1; cdr3_aa: CASNDPSNTEAFF; cdr3_nt: TGTGCCAGCAACGATCCTTCGAACACTGAAGCTTTCTTT
v_call: TRBV24-1; d_call: .; clone_size: .; j_call: TRBJ1-5; cdr3_aa: CATSDSRVGQPQHF; cdr3_nt: TGTGCCACCAGTGACTCCAGGGTGGGTCAGCCCCAGCATTTT
v_call: TRBV7-3; d_call: TRBD1; clone_size: .; j_call: TRBJ2-2; cdr3_aa: CASSLRQGNTGELFF; cdr3_nt: TGTGCCAGCAGCTTAAGACAGGGGAACACCGGGGAGCTGTTTTTT
v_call: TRBV20-1; d_call: .; clone_size: few; j_call: TRBJ2-5; cdr3_aa: CRIGVSETQYF; cdr3_nt: TGCAGGATAGGGGTTAGTGAGACCCAGTACTTC
v_call: TRBV12-3/TRBV12-4; d_call: TRBD1; clone_size: .; j_call: TRBJ2-2; cdr3_aa: CASSKQGAVNTGELFF; cdr3_nt: TGTGCCAGCAGTAAACAGGGGGCCGTGAACACCGGGGAGCTGTTTTTT